What follows are 5 T cell receptor beta chains derived from one specimen sequenced in a study of tumor-infiltrating lymphocytes in primary liver carcinoma. Co-extracting RNA and DNA was done with about 20-34 mg of unsorted bulk tissue as input. Starting from approximately 470 ng of total RNA, TCR beta cDNA was produced with a primer in the constant region. Amplification in three nested multiplex PCR rounds with slightly modified ARM-PCR gave rise to TCR beta libraries. A C-beta reverse primer was combined with TRBV1-TRBV30 forward primers in the first two PCR rounds, and each round had approximately 9 cycles. MiXCR, run by TCRdb on the multiplex PCR reads, gives a single entry per CDR3 protein. Of 50,000 or so distinct CDR3 sequences listed, roughly 80% were seen once; the top ten hold 24%. Sequenced material: liver tumor tissue from sampling region 5. Subset of the sample: tumor region T5, tumor centre. These receptors were taken from a man aged 40-50 years with primary liver carcinoma and hepatitis B virus infection.

Concerning this clonotype: Given a much more abundant clone one base away, this may be a read error. The rearrangement joins TRBV11-2 to TRBJ2-7; 8 nucleotides align to TRBD1. Per germline, CDR1 SGHAT and CDR2 FQNNGV. J was trimmed by 3 bases and V by 2 bases; bases with no gene match: 9. This CDR3 comprises 16 residues. CDR3 DNA sequence: TGTGCCAGCAGCTTATCAGGGGGCCCCTTTGACTACGAGCAGTACTTC. It translates to CASSLSGGPFDYEQYF.

This clonotype showed up many times. The chain uses TRBV7-9 and TRBJ2-7; no clear D. The CDR3 extends over 13 amino acids. V was cut by 1 base and J by 6 bases, with 10 bases left in between. The V gene's germline CDR1 is SEHNR and CDR2 FQNEAQ (reference sequence). CDR3 in DNA: TGTGCCAGCAGCTTAGTGGGCGTACCCGAGCAGTACTTC. Amino acids: CASSLVGVPEQYF.

In the case of this clonotype: Mismatch with germline at one junction end may stem from a read error. This chain uses TRBV11-2 with TRBJ2-2; tentative D call: TRBD2 (5 bases). This CDR3 spans 14 amino acids. CDR1 and CDR2 (germline): SGHAT, FQNNGV. CDR3 amino acids: CASSFENHTGVLFF. Here the CDR3 DNA reads TGTGCCAGCAGCTTTGAGAATCACACCGGGGTGCTGTTTTTT.

V is TRBV29-1 and J is TRBJ2-1; 8 bases line up with TRBD1. The germline gives CDR1 SQVTM, CDR2 ANQGSEA. Trimming removed 6 bases from V and 4 bases from J; junction bases left unmatched: 8. The CDR3 has 14 residues. The CDR3 reads CSVALDRAYNEQFF. CDR3 nucleotide sequence: TGCAGCGTCGCCCTGGACAGGGCGTACAATGAGCAGTTCTTC.

The chain links TRBV12-3 or TRBV12-4 to TRBJ2-2; possibly TRBD2 for D (7 bases). Trimming left V 6 bases short and J 0 bases short, with 20 bases between. The length of the CDR3 is 18 residues. The CDR3 loop reads CASSFLTGGVANTGELFF. DNA for the CDR3: TGTGCCAGCAGCTTCCTCACGGGGGGCGTAGCGAACACCGGGGAGCTGTTTTTT.